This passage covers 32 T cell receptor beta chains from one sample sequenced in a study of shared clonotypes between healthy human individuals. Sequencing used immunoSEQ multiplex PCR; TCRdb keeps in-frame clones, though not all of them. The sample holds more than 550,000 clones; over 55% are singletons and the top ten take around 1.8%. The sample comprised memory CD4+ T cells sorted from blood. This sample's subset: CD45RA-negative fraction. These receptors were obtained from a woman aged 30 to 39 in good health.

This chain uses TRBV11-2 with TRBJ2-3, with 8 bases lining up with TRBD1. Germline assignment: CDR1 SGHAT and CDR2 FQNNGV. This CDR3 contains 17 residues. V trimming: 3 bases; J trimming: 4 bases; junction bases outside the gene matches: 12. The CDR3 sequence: CASSLRTGGFEADTQYF. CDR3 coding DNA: TGTGCCAGCAGCTTGAGAACAGGGGGTTTTGAGGCAGATACGCAGTATTTT. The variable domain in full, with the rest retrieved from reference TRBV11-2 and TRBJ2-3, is EAGVAQSPRYKIIEKRQSVAFWCNPISGHATLYWYQQILGQGPKLLIQFQNNGVVDDSQLPKDRFSAERLKGVDSTLKIQPAKLEDSAVYLCASSLRTGGFEADTQYFGPGTRLTVL.

In nucleotides, the CDR3 is TGCGCCAGCAGCCAAGATTATTGGAGGGGACTAGCGGGAGGGCCCTACGAGCAGTACTTC. It specifies CASSQDYWRGLAGGPYEQYF. The rearrangement uses TRBV4-1 and TRBJ2-7, with TRBD2 matching over 16 bases. The germline V gene has CDR1 MGHRA and CDR2 YSYEKL. The length of the CDR3 is 20 residues. With V trimmed by 0 bases and J by 2 bases, 10 bases remained unmatched.

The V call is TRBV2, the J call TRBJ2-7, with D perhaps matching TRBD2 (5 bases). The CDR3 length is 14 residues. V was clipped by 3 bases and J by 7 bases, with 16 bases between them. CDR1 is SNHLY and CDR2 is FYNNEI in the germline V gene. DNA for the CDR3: TGTGCCAGCAGTGACTTGTCAGGCTCGGGGGAGCAGTACTTC. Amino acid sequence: CASSDLSGSGEQYF.

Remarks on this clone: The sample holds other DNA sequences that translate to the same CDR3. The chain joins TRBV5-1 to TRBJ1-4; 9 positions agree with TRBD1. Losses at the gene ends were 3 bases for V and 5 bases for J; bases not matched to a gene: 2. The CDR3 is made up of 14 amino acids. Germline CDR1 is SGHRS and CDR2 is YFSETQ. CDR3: CASSSGQGNEKLFF. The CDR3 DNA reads TGCGCCAGCAGCTCAGGACAGGGGAATGAAAAACTGTTTTTT.

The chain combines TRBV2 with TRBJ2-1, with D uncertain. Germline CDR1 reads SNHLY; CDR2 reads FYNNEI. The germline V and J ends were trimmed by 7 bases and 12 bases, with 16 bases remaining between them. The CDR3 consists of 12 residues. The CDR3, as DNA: TGTGCCAGCACCCCTGGTCTCGGTGGGCAGTTCTTC. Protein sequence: CASTPGLGGQFF.

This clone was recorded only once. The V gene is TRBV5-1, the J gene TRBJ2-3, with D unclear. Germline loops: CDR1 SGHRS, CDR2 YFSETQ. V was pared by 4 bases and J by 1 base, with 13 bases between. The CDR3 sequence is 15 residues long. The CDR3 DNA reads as TGCGCCAGCAGCAAGGACCCGAGTGGCACAGATACGCAGTATTTT. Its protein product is CASSKDPSGTDTQYF.

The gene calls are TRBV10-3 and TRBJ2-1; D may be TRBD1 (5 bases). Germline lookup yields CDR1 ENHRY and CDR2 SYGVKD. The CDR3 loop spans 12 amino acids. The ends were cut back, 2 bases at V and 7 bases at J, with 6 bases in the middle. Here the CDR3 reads CAISEQGNEQFF. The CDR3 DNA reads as TGTGCCATCAGTGAGCAGGGAAATGAGCAGTTCTTC.

This chain's CDR3 is CASSLNGIHEQYF. In nucleotides, the CDR3 is TGTGCCAGCAGCTTAAATGGGATCCACGAGCAGTACTTC. This chain uses TRBV7-9 with TRBJ2-7; no definite D call. The V gene's germline CDR1 is SEHNR and CDR2 FQNEAQ (reference sequence). The CDR3 is made up of 13 amino acids. V was pared by 2 bases and J by 5 bases, with 10 bases between.

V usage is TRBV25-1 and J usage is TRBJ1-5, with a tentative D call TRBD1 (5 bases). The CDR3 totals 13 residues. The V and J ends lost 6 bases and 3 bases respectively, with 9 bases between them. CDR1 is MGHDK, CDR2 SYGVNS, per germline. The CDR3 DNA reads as TGTGCCAGCAGGGAGGGGAACAATCAGCCCCAGCATTTT. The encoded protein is CASREGNNQPQHF.

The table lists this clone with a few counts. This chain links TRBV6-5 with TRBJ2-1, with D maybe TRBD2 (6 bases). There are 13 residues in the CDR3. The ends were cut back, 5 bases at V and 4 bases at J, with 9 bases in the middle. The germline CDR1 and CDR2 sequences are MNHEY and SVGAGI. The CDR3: CASSRAGYNEQFF. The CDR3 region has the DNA TGTGCCAGCAGTCGCGCGGGGTACAATGAGCAGTTCTTC.

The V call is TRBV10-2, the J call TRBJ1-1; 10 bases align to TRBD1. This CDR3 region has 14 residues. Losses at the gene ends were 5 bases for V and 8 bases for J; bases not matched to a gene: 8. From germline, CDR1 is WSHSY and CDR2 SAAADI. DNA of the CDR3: TGCGCCAGCAGTTCACGGACAGGGGGATCAGAAGCTTTCTTT. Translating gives CASSSRTGGSEAFF.

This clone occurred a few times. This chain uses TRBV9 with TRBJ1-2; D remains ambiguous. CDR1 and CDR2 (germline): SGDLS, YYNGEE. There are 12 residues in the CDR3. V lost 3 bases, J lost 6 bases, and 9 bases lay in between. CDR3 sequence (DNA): TGTGCCAGCAGCGAAATAAGAGATGGCTACACCTTC. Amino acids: CASSEIRDGYTF.

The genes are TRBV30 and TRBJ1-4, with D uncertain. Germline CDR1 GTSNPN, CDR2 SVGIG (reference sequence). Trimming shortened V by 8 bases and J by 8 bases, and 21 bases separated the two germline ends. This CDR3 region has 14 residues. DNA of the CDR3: TGTGCCGCAGCCCCTGCTCAGCGTAGGGAAAAACTGTTTTTT. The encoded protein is CAAAPAQRREKLFF.

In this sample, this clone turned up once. Here the CDR3 DNA reads TGTGCCAGCAGCCGGCTACGGACAGGAGTGAACACTGAAGCTTTCTTT. It encodes CASSRLRTGVNTEAFF. V usage is TRBV11-2 and J usage is TRBJ1-1; 7 bases are shared with TRBD1. The CDR3 totals 16 residues. Trimming at V came to 5 bases and at J to 0 bases, leaving 9 bases not matched to a gene. From germline, CDR1 is SGHAT and CDR2 FQNNGV.

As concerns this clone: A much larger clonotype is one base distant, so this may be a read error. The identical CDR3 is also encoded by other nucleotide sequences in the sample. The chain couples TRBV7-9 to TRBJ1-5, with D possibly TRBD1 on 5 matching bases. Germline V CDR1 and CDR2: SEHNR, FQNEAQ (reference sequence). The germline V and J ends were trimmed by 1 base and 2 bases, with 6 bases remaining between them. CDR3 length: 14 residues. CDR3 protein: CASSLGGGNQPQHF. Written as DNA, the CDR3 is TGTGCCAGCAGCTTAGGAGGGGGCAATCAGCCCCAGCATTTT.

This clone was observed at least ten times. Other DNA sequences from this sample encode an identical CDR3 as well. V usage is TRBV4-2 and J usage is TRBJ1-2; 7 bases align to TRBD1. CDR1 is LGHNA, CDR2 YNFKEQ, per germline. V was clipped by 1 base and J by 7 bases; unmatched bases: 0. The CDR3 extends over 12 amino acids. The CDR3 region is CASSQGDSGYTF. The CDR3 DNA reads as TGTGCCAGCAGCCAAGGGGACAGTGGCTACACCTTC.

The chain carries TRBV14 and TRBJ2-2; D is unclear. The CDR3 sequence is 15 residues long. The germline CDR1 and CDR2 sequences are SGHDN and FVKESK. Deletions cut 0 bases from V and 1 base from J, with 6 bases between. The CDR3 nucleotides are TGTGCCAGCAGCCAAGATCCACGGAACACCGGGGAGCTGTTTTTT. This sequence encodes CASSQDPRNTGELFF.

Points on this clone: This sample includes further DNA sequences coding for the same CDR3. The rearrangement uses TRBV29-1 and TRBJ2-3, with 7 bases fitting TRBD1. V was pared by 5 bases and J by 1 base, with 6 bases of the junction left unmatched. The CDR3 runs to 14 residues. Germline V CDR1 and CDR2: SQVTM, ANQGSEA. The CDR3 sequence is CSVRQGFGTDTQYF. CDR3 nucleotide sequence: TGCAGCGTTAGACAGGGTTTCGGCACAGATACGCAGTATTTT.

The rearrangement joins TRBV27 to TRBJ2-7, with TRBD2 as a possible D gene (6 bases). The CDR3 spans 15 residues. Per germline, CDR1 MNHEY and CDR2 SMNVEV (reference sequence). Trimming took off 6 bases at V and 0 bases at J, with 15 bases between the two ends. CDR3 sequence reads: CASSPGLRSSYEQYF. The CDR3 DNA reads TGTGCCAGCAGCCCGGGACTCCGGAGCTCCTACGAGCAGTACTTC.

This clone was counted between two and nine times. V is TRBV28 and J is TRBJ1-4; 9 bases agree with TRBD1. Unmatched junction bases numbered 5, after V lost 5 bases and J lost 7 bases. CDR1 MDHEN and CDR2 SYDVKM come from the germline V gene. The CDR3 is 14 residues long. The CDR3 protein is CASSPQGAGEKLFF. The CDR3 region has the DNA TGTGCCAGCAGTCCACAGGGGGCTGGTGAAAAACTGTTTTTT.

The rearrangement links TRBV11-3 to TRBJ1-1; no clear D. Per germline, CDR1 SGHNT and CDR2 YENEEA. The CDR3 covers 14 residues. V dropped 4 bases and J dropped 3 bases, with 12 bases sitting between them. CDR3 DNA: TGTGCCAGCAGCTACCCGTCGGGAGACACTGAAGCTTTCTTT. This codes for CASSYPSGDTEAFF. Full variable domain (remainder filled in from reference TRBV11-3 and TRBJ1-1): EAGVVQSPRYKIIEKKQPVAFWCNPISGHNTLYWYLQNLGQGPELLIRYENEEAVDDSQLPKDRFSAERLKGVDSTLKIQPAELGDSAVYLCASSYPSGDTEAFFGQGTRLTVV.

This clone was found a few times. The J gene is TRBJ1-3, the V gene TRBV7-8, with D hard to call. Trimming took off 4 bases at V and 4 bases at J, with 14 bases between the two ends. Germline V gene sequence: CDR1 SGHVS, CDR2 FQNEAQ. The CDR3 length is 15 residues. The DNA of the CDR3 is TGTGCCAGCAGCTCCACCGGGCCGGCAGGAAACACCATATATTTT. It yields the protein CASSSTGPAGNTIYF.

The DNA for the CDR3 is TGCAGCGTCCCGGGACTTACCTACTACGAGCAGTACTTC. Encoded protein: CSVPGLTYYEQYF. This chain joins TRBV29-1 and TRBJ2-7, with a tentative D call TRBD2 (6 bases). This CDR3 has 13 amino acids. CDR1 and CDR2 (germline): SQVTM, ANQGSEA. The ends were cut back, 6 bases at V and 3 bases at J, with 15 bases in the middle.

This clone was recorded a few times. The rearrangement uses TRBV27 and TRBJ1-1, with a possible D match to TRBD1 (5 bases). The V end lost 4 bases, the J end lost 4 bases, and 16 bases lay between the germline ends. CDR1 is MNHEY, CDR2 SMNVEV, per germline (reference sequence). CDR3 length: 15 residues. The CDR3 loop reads CASSSAQEGSTEAFF. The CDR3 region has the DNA TGTGCCAGCAGTTCGGCACAGGAAGGGAGCACTGAAGCTTTCTTT.

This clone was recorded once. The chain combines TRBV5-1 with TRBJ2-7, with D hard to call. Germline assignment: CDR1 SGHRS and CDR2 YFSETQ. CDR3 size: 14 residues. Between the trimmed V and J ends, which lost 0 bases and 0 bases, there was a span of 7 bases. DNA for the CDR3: TGCGCCAGCAGCTTGGAAGGTAACTCCTACGAGCAGTACTTC. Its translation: CASSLEGNSYEQYF.

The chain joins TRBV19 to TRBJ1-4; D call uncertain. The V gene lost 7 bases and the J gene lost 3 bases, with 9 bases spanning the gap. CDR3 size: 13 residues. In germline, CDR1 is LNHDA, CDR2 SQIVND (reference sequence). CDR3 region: CASNSRSNEKLFF. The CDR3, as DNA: TGTGCCAGTAACTCCAGATCTAATGAAAAACTGTTTTTT.

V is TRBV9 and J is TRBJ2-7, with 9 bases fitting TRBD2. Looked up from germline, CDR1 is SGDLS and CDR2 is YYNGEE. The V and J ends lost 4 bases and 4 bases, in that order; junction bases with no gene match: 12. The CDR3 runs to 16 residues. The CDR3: CASSRQTSGAAYEQYF. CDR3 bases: TGTGCCAGCAGCAGACAGACTAGCGGAGCGGCTTACGAGCAGTACTTC. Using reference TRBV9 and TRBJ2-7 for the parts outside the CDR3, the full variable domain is DSGVTQTPKHLITATGQRVTLRCSPRSGDLSVYWYQQSLDQGLQFLIQYYNGEERAKGNILERFSAQQFPDLHSELNLSSLELGDSALYFCASSRQTSGAAYEQYFGPGTRLTVT.

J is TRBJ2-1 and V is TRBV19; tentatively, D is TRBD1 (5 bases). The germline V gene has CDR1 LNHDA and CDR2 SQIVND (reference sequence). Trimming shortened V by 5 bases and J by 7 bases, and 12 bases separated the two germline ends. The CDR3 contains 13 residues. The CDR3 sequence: CASSAIGVNEQFF. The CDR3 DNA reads TGTGCCAGTAGTGCGATAGGGGTAAATGAGCAGTTCTTC.

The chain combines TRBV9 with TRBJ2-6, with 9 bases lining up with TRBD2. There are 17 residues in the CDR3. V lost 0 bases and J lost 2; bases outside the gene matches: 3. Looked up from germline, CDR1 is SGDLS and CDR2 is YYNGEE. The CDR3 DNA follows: TGTGCCAGCAGCGTAGGGCTAGCGGGACCTGGGGCCAACGTCCTGACTTTC. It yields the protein CASSVGLAGPGANVLTF.

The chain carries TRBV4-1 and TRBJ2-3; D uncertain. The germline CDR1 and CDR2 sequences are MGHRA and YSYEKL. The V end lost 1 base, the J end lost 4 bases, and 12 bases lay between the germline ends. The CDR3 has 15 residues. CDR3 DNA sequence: TGCGCCAGCAGCCAAGCATCGTATCGGGCAGATACGCAGTATTTT. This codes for CASSQASYRADTQYF.

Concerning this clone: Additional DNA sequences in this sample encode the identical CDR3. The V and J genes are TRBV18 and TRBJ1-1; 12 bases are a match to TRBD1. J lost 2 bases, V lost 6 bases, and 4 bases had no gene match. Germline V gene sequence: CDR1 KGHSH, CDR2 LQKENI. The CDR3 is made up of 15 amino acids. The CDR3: CASSLGQGANTEAFF. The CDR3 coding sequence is TGTGCCAGCTCCCTGGGACAGGGGGCTAACACTGAAGCTTTCTTT.

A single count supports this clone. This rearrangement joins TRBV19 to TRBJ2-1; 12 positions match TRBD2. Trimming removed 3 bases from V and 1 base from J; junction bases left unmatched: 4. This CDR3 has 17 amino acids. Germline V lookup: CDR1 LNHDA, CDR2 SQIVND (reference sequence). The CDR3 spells CASSILLAGGSYNEQFF. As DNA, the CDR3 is TGTGCCAGTAGTATTTTGCTAGCGGGAGGGTCCTACAATGAGCAGTTCTTC.